These 13 T cell receptor beta chains were all obtained from the same sample, sequenced in a study of blood T cell repertoires in COVID-19. Generated by immunoSEQ multiplex PCR, the TCRdb table keeps only in-frame clones and is missing some. The sample includes about 200,000 clones, more than 75% of them seen just once. Sequences were obtained from PBMCs or T cells enriched from blood (not recorded which). The source is a man aged 40-49 years with acute COVID-19.

The rearrangement joins TRBV5-8 to TRBJ1-2; tentatively, D is TRBD1 (5 bases). Germline V lookup: CDR1 SGHTS, CDR2 YDEGEE. Between the trimmed V and J ends, which lost 0 bases and 12 bases, there was a span of 12 bases. This CDR3 has 12 residues. This chain's CDR3 is CASSLGRGTHTF. Here the CDR3 DNA reads TGTGCCAGCAGCTTGGGACGAGGGACTCACACCTTC.

The V call is TRBV29-1, the J call TRBJ2-3, with TRBD2 identical over 11 bases. The germline gives CDR1 SQVTM, CDR2 ANQGSEA. The CDR3 is 16 residues long. V shed 6 bases, J shed 5 bases, and the junction held 13 bases outside the gene matches. CDR3 residues: CSVSAKTSGRGDTQYF. The CDR3 region has the DNA TGCAGCGTCTCGGCCAAAACTAGCGGGAGAGGAGATACGCAGTATTTT.

The chain couples TRBV24-1 to TRBJ2-1, with 7 bases that match TRBD2. CDR1 KGHDR and CDR2 SFDVKD come from the germline V gene. The CDR3 runs to 13 residues. V gave up 6 bases and J gave up 9 bases; unmatched junction bases: 7. The DNA for the CDR3 is TGTGCCACCAGTAGGGCGGGAGTTGGTGAGCAGTTCTTC. Its protein is CATSRAGVGEQFF.

The CDR3 DNA is TGTGCCAGCAGTTTATACCAGGGTAGCAATCAGCCCCAGCATTTT. Protein sequence: CASSLYQGSNQPQHF. The chain couples TRBV28 to TRBJ1-5; TRBD1 might be the D (5 bases). Germline CDR1 and CDR2: MDHEN and SYDVKM. Trimming pared 1 base from V and 0 bases from J, leaving 7 bases between. CDR3 size: 15 residues.

The rearrangement uses TRBV5-4 and TRBJ2-1, with 9 bases lining up with TRBD2. The CDR3 has 15 amino acids. The ends lost 4 bases at V and 4 bases at J; junction bases unmatched: 6. Per germline, CDR1 SGHNT and CDR2 YYREEE (reference sequence). As DNA, the CDR3 is TGTGCCAGCAGCAGAGCGGGAGGCTCGTACAATGAGCAGTTCTTC. Its protein is CASSRAGGSYNEQFF.

The CDR3, as DNA: TGTGCCAGCAGCCCCGGGACAGGGGTTGACTATGGCTACACCTTC. It encodes CASSPGTGVDYGYTF. The rearrangement uses TRBV5-4 and TRBJ1-2; 10 bases are shared with TRBD1. The length of the CDR3 is 15 residues. Germline CDR1 reads SGHNT; CDR2 reads YYREEE (reference sequence). After removal of 4 bases from V and 3 bases from J, the junction contained 6 bases not matched to a gene.

The V call is TRBV3-1 (or the pseudogene TRBV3-2), the J call TRBJ2-1; 9 positions match TRBD2. The CDR3 is made up of 16 amino acids. Germline loops: CDR1 LGHDT, CDR2 YNNKEL (reference sequence). V dropped 0 bases and J dropped 9; count of bases not matched to a gene: 9. The CDR3 sequence: CASSQDRKLAGSEQFF. The CDR3 DNA follows: TGTGCCAGCAGCCAAGATAGGAAACTAGCGGGTTCTGAGCAGTTCTTC.

This clone appeared once. The chain is built from TRBV6-6 and TRBJ2-3; the match to TRBD1 covers 9 bases. The germline V gene encodes CDR1 MNHNY and CDR2 SVGAGI (reference sequence). The CDR3 loop spans 13 amino acids. The V segment lost 8 bases and the J segment 6 bases; nucleotides outside the gene matches: 6. The CDR3 region is CASGGTGLDTQYF. The DNA for the CDR3 is TGTGCCAGCGGAGGGACAGGGCTGGATACGCAGTATTTT.

V is TRBV7-9 and J is TRBJ2-5, with 11 bases lining up with TRBD2. Germline V gives CDR1 SEHNR, CDR2 FQNEAQ (reference sequence). The CDR3 has 16 amino acids. The junction had 5 bases not matched to a gene; V was cut back by 3 bases and J by 2 bases. The CDR3 loop is CASSLGLAALQETQYF. Here the CDR3 DNA reads TGTGCCAGCAGCTTGGGACTAGCGGCCCTTCAAGAGACCCAGTACTTC.

This chain links TRBV7-3 with TRBJ2-1, with 11 bases lining up with TRBD2. Trimming took 5 bases from V and 7 from J; bases not matched to a gene: 7. Germline values: CDR1 SGHTA, CDR2 FQGTGA. This CDR3 has 15 residues. The CDR3 sequence: CASSPGTSGSNEQFF. In DNA, the CDR3 is TGTGCCAGCAGCCCCGGGACTAGCGGTTCTAATGAGCAGTTCTTC.

V usage is TRBV6-2 or TRBV6-3 and J usage is TRBJ2-3, with D possibly being TRBD2 (7 bases). CDR3 length: 18 amino acids. Germline loops: CDR1 MNHEY, CDR2 SVGEGT. The V gene lost 4 bases and the J gene lost 2 bases, with 22 bases spanning the gap. The CDR3 region is CASSWVRGLAGATDTQYF. For the CDR3, the DNA is TGTGCCAGCAGTTGGGTGCGGGGGCTCGCGGGGGCCACAGATACGCAGTATTTT.

The chain is built from TRBV7-3 and TRBJ2-1, with D unclear. Between the trimmed V and J ends, which lost 2 bases and 7 bases, there was a span of 24 bases. Germline V gene data show CDR1 as SGHTA and CDR2 as FQGTGA. The CDR3 runs to 18 residues. The CDR3 sequence: CASSLSSPDPRRGNEQFF. Written as DNA, the CDR3 is TGTGCCAGCAGCTTATCGAGCCCTGACCCAAGGAGAGGAAATGAGCAGTTCTTC. The full variable domain, in which reference TRBV7-3 and TRBJ2-1 provide the parts outside the CDR3, is GAGVSQTPSNKVTEKGKYVELRCDPISGHTALYWYRQSLGQGPEFLIYFQGTGAADDSGLPNDRFFAVRPEGSVSTLKIQRTERGDSAVYLCASSLSSPDPRRGNEQFFGPGTRLTVL.

J is TRBJ2-2 and V is TRBV15; possible D gene TRBD1, 6 bases. The CDR3 is 17 residues long. V gave up 3 bases and J gave up 5 bases, with 19 bases separating them. Germline V gene sequence: CDR1 LNHNV, CDR2 YYDKDF (reference sequence). The CDR3 is CATSRSPQGHSTGELFF. As DNA, the CDR3 is TGTGCCACCAGCAGGAGCCCTCAGGGACACTCAACCGGGGAGCTGTTTTTT.